The source of this T cell receptor (beta chain) is a study of T cells after yellow fever vaccination. This clonotype was counted at least ten times. TCRdb re-derived calls from the 5' RACE reads in MiXCR, one entry per CDR3 protein. The profile covers approximately 34,000 distinct CDR3 sequences, with over 9.5% appearing a single time and roughly 12% taken by the ten largest. Overall study findings and caveats: Boosting was followed by the reappearance of most primary-vaccination clones (under 97% CD4, around 90% CD8).

The CDR3 loop spans 11 amino acids. The V gene's germline CDR1 is GTSNPN and CDR2 SVGIG (reference sequence). The V gene lost 0 bases and the J gene lost 9 bases, with 8 bases spanning the gap. This clonotype originated in a man aged 18 to 29 who received the YFV17D yellow fever vaccine. The genes are TRBV30 and TRBJ1-1, with D maybe TRBD1 (5 bases). Sequenced here: PBMCs, either bulk or a sorted T-cell subset (CD4+, CD8+, memory, or dextramer-sorted; not recorded which), sampled around 15 days after the first yellow fever vaccination. The CDR3 region has the DNA TGTGCCTGGAGTGTACAGGAACAAGCTTTCTTT. Protein: CAWSVQEQAFF.